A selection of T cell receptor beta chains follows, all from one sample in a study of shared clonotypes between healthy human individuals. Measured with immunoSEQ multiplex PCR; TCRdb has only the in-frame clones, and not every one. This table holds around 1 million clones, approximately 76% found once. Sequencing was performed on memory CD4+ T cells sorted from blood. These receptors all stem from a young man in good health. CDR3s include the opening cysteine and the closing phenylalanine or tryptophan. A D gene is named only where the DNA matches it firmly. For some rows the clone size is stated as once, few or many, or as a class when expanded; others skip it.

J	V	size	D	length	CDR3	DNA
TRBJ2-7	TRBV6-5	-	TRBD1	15	CASSYSRQGAYEQYF	TGTGCCAGCAGTTACTCTCGGCAGGGGGCGTACGAGCAGTACTTC
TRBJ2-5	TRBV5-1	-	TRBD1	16	CASSLLGTGTQETQYF	TGCGCCAGCAGCTTGTTGGGGACAGGGACCCAAGAGACCCAGTACTTC
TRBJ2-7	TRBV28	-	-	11	CASTQNYEQYF	TGTGCCAGCACCCAAAACTACGAGCAGTACTTC
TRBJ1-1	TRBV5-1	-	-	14	CASSRQVQNTEAFF	TGCGCCAGCAGCAGACAGGTCCAAAACACTGAAGCTTTCTTT
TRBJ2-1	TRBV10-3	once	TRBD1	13	CAINGRDSNEQFF	TGTGCCATCAATGGCAGGGACAGCAATGAGCAGTTCTTC
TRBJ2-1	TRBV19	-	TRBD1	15	CASRDRYSSYNEQFF	TGTGCCAGTAGGGACAGGTACAGCTCCTACAATGAGCAGTTCTTC
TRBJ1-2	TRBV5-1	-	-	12	CASSLGGNGYTF	TGCGCCAGCAGCTTGGGGGGCAATGGCTACACCTTC
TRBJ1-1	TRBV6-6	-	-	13	CASSSVDSTEAFF	TGTGCCAGCAGCTCGGTAGACAGCACTGAAGCTTTCTTT
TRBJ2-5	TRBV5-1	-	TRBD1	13	CASSDRGRETQYF	TGCGCCAGCAGCGACAGGGGTAGGGAGACCCAGTACTTC
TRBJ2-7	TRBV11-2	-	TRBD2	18	CASSFTWTSGGLLYEQYF	TGTGCCAGCAGCTTCACCTGGACTAGCGGGGGGCTGCTCTACGAGCAGTACTTC
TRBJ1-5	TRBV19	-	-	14	CASRYTGGNQPQHF	TGTGCCAGTAGATACACCGGGGGAAATCAGCCCCAGCATTTT
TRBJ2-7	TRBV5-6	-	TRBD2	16	CASSPPGVAGIYEQYF	TGTGCCAGCAGCCCCCCCGGGGTAGCGGGAATCTACGAGCAGTACTTC
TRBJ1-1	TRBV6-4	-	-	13	CASSEVRGTEAFF	TGTGCCAGCAGTGAGGTCAGGGGTACTGAAGCTTTCTTT
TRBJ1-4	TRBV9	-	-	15	CASSVDPVGGEKLFF	TGTGCCAGCAGCGTAGACCCGGTTGGGGGTGAAAAACTGTTTTTT
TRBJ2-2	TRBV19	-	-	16	CASSANFGANTGELFF	TGTGCCAGTAGTGCTAACTTCGGCGCGAACACCGGGGAGCTGTTTTTT